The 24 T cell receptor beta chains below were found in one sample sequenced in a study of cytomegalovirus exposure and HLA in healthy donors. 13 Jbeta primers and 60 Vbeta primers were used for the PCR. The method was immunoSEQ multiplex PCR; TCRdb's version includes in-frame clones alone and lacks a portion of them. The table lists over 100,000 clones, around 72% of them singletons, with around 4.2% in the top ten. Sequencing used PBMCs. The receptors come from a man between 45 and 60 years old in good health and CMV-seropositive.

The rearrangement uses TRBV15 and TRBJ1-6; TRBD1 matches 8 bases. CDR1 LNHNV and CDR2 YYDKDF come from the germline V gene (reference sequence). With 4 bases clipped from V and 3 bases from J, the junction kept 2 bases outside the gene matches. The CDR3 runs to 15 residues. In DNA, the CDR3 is TGTGCCACCAGCACGACAGGGGACTATAATTCACCCCTCCACTTT. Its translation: CATSTTGDYNSPLHF.

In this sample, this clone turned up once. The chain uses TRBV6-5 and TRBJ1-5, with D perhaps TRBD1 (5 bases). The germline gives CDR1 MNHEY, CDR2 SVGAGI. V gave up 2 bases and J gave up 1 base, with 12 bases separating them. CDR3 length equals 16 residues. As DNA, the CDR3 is TGTGCCAGCAGTTACCCGCAGGGTCCAAGCAATCAGCCCCAGCATTTT. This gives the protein CASSYPQGPSNQPQHF.

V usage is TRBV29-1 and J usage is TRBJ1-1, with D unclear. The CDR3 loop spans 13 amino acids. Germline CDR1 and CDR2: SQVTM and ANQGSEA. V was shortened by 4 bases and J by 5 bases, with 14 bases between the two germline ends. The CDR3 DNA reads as TGCAGCGTTGGCACGGTGATCGGGACTGAAGCTTTCTTT. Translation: CSVGTVIGTEAFF. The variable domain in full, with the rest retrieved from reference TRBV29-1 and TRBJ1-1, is SAVISQKPSRDICQRGTSLTIQCQVDSQVTMMFWYRQQPGQSLTLIATANQGSEATYESGFVIDKFPISRPNLTFSTLTVSNMSPEDSSIYLCSVGTVIGTEAFFGQGTRLTVV.

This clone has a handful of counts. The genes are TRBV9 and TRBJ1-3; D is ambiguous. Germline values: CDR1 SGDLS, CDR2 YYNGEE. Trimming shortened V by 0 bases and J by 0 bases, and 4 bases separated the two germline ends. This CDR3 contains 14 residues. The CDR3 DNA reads TGTGCCAGCAGCGTAGACAGCTCTGGAAACACCATATATTTT. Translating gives CASSVDSSGNTIYF.

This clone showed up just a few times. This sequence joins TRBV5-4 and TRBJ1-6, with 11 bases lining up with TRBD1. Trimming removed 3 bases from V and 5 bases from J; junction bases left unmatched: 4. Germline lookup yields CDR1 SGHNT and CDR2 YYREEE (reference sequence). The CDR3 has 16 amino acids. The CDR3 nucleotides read TGTGCCAGCAGCTCCCGGACAGGGGGCCATAATTCACCCCTCCACTTT. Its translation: CASSSRTGGHNSPLHF. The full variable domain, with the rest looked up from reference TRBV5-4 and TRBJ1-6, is ETGVTQSPTHLIKTRGQQVTLRCSSQSGHNTVSWYQQALGQGPQFIFQYYREEENGRGNFPPRFSGLQFPNYSSELNVNALELDDSALYLCASSSRTGGHNSPLHFGNGTRLTVT.

For the CDR3, the DNA is TGCGCCAGCAGGTTCAGGGAATGGGAGACCCAGTACTTC. It is translated as CASRFREWETQYF. V gene TRBV4-1 combines with J gene TRBJ2-5; a possible D gene is TRBD1 (5 bases). The length of the CDR3 is 13 residues. V lost 6 bases to trimming and J lost 5 bases, with 13 bases between them. Germline CDR1 MGHRA, CDR2 YSYEKL.

The CDR3 DNA is TGCGCCAGCAGCCAAGATCGCGGTAGCAATCAGCCCCAGCATTTT. Its translation is CASSQDRGSNQPQHF. The chain couples TRBV4-1 to TRBJ1-5; D call uncertain. V was cut by 0 bases and J by 0 bases, with 6 bases left in between. This CDR3 has 15 amino acids. Germline CDR1 MGHRA, CDR2 YSYEKL.

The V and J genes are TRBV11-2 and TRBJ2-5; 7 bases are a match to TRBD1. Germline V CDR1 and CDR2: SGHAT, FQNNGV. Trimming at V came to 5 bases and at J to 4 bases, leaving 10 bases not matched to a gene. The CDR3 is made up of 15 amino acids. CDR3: CASSPDRVGIETQYF. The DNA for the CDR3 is TGTGCCAGCAGCCCCGACAGGGTCGGGATAGAGACCCAGTACTTC. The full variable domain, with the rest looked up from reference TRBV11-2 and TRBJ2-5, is EAGVAQSPRYKIIEKRQSVAFWCNPISGHATLYWYQQILGQGPKLLIQFQNNGVVDDSQLPKDRFSAERLKGVDSTLKIQPAKLEDSAVYLCASSPDRVGIETQYFGPGTRLLVL.

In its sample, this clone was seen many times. CDR3 in amino acids: CASRTEDSLNTEAFF. The CDR3 DNA reads TGTGCCAGTAGGACGGAAGACAGCCTGAACACTGAAGCTTTCTTT. The V gene is TRBV19, the J gene TRBJ1-1, with D tentatively TRBD1 (5 bases). V lost 6 bases and J lost 0, with 14 bases in between. The CDR3 is 15 residues long. From germline, CDR1 is LNHDA and CDR2 SQIVND (reference sequence).

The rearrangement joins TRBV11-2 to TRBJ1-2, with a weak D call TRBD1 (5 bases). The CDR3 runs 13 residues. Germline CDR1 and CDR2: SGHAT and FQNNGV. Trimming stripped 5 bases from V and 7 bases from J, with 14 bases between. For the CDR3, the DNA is TGTGCCAGCAGCCCCAGGGTAAACGCTGGCTACACCTTC. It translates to CASSPRVNAGYTF. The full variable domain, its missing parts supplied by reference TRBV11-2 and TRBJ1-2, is EAGVAQSPRYKIIEKRQSVAFWCNPISGHATLYWYQQILGQGPKLLIQFQNNGVVDDSQLPKDRFSAERLKGVDSTLKIQPAKLEDSAVYLCASSPRVNAGYTFGSGTRLTVV.

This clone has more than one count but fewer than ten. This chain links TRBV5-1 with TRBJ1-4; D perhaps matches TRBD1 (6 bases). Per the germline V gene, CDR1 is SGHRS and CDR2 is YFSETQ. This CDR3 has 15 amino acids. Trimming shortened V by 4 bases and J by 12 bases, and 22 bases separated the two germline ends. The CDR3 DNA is TGCGCCAGCAGCATCAACCAGGGGAGTTTCGCTGAACTGTTTTTT. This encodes CASSINQGSFAELFF.

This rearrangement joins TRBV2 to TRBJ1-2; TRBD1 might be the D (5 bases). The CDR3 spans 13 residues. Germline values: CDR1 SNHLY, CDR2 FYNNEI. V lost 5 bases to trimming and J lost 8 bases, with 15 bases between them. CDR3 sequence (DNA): TGTGCCAGCAGTAGGGAACAGGCATACGGCTACACCTTC. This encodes CASSREQAYGYTF. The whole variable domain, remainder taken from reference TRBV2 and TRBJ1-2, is EPEVTQTPSHQVTQMGQEVILRCVPISNHLYFYWYRQILGQKVEFLVSFYNNEISEKSEIFDDQFSVERPDGSNFTLKIRSTKLEDSAMYFCASSREQAYGYTFGSGTRLTVV.

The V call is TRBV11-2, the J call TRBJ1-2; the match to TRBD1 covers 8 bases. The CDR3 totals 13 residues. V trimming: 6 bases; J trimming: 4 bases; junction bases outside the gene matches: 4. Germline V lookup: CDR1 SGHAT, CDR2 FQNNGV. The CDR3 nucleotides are TGTGCCAGCAGTTGGGACAGGAGCTATGGCTACACCTTC. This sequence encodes CASSWDRSYGYTF.

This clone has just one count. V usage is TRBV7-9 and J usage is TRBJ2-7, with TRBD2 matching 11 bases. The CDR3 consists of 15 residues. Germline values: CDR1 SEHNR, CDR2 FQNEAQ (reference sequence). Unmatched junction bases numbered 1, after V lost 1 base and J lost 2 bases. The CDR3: CASSLVSGRAYEQYF. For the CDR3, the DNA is TGTGCCAGCAGCTTAGTTAGCGGGAGGGCCTACGAGCAGTACTTC.

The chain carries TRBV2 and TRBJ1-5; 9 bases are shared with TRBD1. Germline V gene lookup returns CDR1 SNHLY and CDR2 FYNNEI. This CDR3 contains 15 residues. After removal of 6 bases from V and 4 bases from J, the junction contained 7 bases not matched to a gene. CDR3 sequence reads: CASSHGQGTNQPQHF. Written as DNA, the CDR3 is TGTGCCAGCAGCCACGGACAGGGGACGAATCAGCCCCAGCATTTT.

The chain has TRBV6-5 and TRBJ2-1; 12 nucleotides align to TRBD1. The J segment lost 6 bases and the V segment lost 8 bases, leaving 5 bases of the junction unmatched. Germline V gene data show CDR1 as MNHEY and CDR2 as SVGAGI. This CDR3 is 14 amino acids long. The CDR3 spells CASRSGQGANEQFF. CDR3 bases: TGTGCCAGCCGCTCGGGACAGGGGGCCAATGAGCAGTTCTTC.

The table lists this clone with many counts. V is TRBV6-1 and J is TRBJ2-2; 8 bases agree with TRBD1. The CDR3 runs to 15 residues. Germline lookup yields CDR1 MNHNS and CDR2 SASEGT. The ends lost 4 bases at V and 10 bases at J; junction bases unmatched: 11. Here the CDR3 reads CASSGRDRLISELFF. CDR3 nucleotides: TGTGCCAGCAGTGGCCGGGACAGGTTAATTTCGGAGCTGTTTTTT.

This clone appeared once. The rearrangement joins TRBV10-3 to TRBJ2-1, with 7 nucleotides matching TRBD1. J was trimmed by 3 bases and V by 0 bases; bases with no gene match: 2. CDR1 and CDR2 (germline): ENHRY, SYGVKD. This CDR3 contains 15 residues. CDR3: CAISESPGGYNEQFF. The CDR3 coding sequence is TGTGCCATCAGTGAGTCACCAGGGGGCTACAATGAGCAGTTCTTC.

CDR3 in amino acids: CAISEMVQGNTEAFF. The CDR3 nucleotides read TGTGCCATCAGTGAGATGGTACAGGGGAACACTGAAGCTTTCTTT. The chain couples TRBV10-3 to TRBJ1-1; a weak D match, TRBD1 (6 bases). Between the trimmed V and J ends, which lost 2 bases and 1 base, there was a span of 11 bases. Looked up from germline, CDR1 is ENHRY and CDR2 is SYGVKD. The CDR3 length is 15 residues.

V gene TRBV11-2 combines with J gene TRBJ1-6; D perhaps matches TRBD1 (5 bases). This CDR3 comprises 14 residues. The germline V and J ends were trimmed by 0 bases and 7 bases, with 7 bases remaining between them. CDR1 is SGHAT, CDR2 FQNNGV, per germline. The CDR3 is CASSLDRVNSPLHF. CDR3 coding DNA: TGTGCCAGCAGCTTAGACAGGGTGAATTCACCCCTCCACTTT.

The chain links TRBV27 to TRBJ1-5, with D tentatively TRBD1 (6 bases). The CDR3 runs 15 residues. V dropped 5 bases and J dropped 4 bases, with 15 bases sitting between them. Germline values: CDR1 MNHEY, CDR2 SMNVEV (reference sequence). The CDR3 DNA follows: TGTGCCAGCAGTGCCCAGGGGAGAGGAAATCAGCCCCAGCATTTT. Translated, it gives CASSAQGRGNQPQHF.

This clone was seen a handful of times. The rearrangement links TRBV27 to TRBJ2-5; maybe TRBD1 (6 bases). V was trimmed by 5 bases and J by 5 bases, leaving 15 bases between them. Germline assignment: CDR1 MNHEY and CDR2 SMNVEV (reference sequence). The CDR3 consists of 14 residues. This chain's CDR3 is CASSRETGRETQYF. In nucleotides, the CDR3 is TGTGCCAGCAGTCGTGAAACAGGGCGTGAGACCCAGTACTTC.

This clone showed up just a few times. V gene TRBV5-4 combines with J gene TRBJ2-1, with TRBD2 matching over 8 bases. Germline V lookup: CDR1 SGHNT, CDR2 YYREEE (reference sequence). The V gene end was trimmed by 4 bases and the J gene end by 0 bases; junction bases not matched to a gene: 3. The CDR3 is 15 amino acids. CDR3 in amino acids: CASSLSGGSYNEQFF. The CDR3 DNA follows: TGTGCCAGCAGCCTGAGCGGGGGCTCCTACAATGAGCAGTTCTTC.

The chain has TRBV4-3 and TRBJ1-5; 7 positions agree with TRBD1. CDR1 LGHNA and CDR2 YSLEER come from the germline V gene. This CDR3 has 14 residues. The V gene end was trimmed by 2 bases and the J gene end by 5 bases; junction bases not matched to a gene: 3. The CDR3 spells CASSQRTGDQPQHF. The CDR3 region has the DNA TGCGCCAGCAGCCAAAGGACAGGAGATCAGCCCCAGCATTTT.